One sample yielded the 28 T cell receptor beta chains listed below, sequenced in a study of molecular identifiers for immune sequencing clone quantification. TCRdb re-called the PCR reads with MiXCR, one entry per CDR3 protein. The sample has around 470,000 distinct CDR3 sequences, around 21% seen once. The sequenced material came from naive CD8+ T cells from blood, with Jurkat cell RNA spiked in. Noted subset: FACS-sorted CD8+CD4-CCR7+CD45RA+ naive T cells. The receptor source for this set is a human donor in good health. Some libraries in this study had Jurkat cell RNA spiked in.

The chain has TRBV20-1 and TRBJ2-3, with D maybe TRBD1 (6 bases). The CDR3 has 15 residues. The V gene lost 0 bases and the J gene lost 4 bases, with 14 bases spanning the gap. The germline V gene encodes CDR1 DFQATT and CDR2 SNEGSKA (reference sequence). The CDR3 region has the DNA TGCAGTGCTAGAGAGTGGCAGGGGAGCGCAGATACGCAGTATTTT. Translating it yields CSAREWQGSADTQYF.

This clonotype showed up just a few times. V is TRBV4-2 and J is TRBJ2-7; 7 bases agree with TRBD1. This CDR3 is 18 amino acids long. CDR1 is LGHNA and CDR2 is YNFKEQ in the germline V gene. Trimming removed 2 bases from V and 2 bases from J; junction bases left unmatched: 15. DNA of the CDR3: TGTGCCAGCAGCCAAAACCGCCCGACAGGGTCGGCCGCCTACGAGCAGTACTTC. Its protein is CASSQNRPTGSAAYEQYF.

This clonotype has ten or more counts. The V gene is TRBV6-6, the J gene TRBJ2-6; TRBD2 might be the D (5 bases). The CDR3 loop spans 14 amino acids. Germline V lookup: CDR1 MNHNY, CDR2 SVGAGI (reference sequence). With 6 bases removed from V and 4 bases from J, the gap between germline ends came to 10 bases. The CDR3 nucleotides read TGTGCCAGCAGCTCGGGATCGGGGGCCAACGTCCTGACTTTC. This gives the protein CASSSGSGANVLTF.

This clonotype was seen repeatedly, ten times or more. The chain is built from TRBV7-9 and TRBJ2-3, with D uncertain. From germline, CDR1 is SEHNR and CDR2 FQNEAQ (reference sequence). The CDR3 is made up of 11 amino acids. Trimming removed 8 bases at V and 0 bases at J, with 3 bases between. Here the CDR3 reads CASLSTDTQYF. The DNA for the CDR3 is TGTGCCAGCCTGAGCACAGATACGCAGTATTTT.

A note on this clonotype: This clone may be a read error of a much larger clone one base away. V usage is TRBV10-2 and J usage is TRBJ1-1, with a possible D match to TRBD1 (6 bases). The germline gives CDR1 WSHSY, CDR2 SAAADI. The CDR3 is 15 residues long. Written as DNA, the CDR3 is TGCGCCAGCAGTGATTGGGGGGCACTGAACACTGAAGTTTTCTTT. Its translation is CASSDWGALNTEVFF.

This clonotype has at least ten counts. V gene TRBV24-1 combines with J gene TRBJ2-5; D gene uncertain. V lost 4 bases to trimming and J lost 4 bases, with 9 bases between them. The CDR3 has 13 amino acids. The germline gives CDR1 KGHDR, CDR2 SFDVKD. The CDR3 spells CATSEPTRETQYF. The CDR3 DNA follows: TGTGCCACCAGTGAGCCGACGAGAGAGACCCAGTACTTC.

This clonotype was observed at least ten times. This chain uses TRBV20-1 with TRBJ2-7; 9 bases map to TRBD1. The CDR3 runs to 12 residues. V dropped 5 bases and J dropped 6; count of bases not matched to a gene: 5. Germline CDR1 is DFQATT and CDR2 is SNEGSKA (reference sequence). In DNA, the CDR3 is TGCAGTGCTGAGGGGGACAGGGCCGAGCAGTACTTC. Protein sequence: CSAEGDRAEQYF.

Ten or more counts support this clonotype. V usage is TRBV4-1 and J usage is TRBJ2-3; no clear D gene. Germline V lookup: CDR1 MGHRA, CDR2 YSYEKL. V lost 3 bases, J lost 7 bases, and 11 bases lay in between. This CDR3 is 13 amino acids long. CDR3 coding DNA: TGCGCCAGCAGCCAGACCGGATTCTATACGCAGTATTTT. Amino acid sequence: CASSQTGFYTQYF.

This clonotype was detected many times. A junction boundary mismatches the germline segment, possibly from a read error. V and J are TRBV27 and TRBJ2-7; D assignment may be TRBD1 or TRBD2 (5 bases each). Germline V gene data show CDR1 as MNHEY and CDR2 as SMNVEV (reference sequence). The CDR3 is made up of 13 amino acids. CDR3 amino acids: CASSLSGGYEQYF. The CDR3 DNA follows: TGCGCCAGCAGCTTGTCTGGGGGCTACGAGCAGTACTTC.

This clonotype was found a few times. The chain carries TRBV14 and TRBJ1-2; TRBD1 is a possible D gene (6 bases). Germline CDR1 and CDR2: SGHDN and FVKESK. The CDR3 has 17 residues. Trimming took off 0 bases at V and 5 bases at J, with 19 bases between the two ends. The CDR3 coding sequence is TGTGCCAGCAGCCAAGAGGGGGCCGCGCCAATTCATTATGGCTACACCTTC. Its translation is CASSQEGAAPIHYGYTF.

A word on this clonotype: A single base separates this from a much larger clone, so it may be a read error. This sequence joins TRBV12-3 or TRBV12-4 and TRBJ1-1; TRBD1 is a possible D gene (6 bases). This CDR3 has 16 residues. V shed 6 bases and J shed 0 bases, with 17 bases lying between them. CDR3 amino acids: CASRPRQVPMNTEAFF. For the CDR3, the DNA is TGTGCCAGCAGACCAAGACAGGTCCCCATGAACACTGAAGCTTTCTTT.

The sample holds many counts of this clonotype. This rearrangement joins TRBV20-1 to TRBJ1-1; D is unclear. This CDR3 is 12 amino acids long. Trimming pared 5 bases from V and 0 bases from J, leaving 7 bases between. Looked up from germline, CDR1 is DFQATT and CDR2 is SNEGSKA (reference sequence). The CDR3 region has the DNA TGCAGTGCTCCCGGTCTGAACACTGAAGCTTTCTTT. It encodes CSAPGLNTEAFF.

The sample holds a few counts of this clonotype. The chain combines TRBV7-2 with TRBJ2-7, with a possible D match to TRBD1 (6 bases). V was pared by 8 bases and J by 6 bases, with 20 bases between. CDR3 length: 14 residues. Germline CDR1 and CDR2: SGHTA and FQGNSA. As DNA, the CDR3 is TGTGCCAGCCGACAGGATCAGTCTCTCTCCGAGCAGTACTTC. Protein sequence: CASRQDQSLSEQYF.

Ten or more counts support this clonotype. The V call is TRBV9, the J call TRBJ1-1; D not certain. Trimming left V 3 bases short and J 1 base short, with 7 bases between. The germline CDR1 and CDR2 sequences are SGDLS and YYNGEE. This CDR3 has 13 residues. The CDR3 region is CASSAFKNTEAFF. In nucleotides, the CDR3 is TGTGCCAGCAGCGCCTTCAAGAACACTGAAGCTTTCTTT.

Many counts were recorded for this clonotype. For the CDR3, the DNA is TGTGCCAGCAGCGAATTGGGGGGATTAGCTTTCACAGATACGCAGTATTTT. It yields the protein CASSELGGLAFTDTQYF. The J gene is TRBJ2-3, the V gene TRBV7-8, with a possible D match to TRBD2 (6 bases). With 5 bases removed from V and 2 bases from J, the gap between germline ends came to 20 bases. Per the germline V gene, CDR1 is SGHVS and CDR2 is FQNEAQ. The CDR3 is 17 residues long.

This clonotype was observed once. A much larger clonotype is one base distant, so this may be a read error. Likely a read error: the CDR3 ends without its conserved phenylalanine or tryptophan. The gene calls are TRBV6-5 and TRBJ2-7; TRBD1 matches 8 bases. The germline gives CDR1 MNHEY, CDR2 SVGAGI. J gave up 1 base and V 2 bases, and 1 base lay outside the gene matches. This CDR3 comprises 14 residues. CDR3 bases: TGTGCCAGCAGTTACCAGGGGGCTTCCTACGAGCAGTACTCC. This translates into CASSYQGASYEQYS.

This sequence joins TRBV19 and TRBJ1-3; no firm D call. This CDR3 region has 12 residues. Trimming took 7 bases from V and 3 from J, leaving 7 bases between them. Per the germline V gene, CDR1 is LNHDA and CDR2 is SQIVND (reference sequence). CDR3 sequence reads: CASTWVGNTIYF. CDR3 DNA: TGTGCCAGTACCTGGGTTGGAAACACCATATATTTT.

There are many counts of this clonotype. The CDR3 nucleotides read TGTGCCAGCAGCTTGCTCCTGGTCTCTGGGATGGATACGCAGTATTTT. Translating it yields CASSLLLVSGMDTQYF. The V call is TRBV5-8, the J call TRBJ2-3; no reliable D call. In germline, CDR1 is SGHTS, CDR2 YDEGEE. V lost 1 base and J lost 6, with 18 bases in between. This CDR3 has 16 residues.

The CDR3 nucleotides read TGTGCCAGTAGTATTGCGGGTATGAACACTGAAGCTTTCTTT. As protein: CASSIAGMNTEAFF. The chain has TRBV19 and TRBJ1-1; D ambiguous. This CDR3 comprises 14 residues. CDR1 is LNHDA, CDR2 SQIVND, per germline (reference sequence). V was pared by 3 bases and J by 0 bases, with 8 bases between.

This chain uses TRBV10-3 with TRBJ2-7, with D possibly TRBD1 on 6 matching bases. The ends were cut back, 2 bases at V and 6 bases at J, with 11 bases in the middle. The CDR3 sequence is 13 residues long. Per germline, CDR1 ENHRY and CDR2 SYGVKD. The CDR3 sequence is CAISEIQGSEQYF. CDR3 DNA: TGTGCCATCAGTGAGATCCAGGGGTCCGAGCAGTACTTC.

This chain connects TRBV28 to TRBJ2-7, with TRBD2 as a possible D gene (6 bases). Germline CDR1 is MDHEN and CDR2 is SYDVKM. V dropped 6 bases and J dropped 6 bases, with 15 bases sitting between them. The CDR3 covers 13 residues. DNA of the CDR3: TGTGCCAGCAGGATAAACCTAGCGCCCGAGCAGTACTTC. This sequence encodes CASRINLAPEQYF.

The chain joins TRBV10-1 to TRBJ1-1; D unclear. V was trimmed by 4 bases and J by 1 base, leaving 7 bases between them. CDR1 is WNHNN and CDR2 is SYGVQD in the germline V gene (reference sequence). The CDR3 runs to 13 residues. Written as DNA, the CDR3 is TGCGCCAGCAGTGGAAACAGGAACACTGAAGCTTTCTTT. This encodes CASSGNRNTEAFF.

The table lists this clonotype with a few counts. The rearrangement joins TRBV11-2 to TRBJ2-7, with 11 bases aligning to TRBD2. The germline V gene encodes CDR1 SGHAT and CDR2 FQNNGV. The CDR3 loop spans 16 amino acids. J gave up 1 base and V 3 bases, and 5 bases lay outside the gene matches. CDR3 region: CASSFGGTSGSYEQYF. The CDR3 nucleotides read TGTGCCAGCAGCTTCGGGGGGACTAGCGGTTCCTACGAGCAGTACTTC.

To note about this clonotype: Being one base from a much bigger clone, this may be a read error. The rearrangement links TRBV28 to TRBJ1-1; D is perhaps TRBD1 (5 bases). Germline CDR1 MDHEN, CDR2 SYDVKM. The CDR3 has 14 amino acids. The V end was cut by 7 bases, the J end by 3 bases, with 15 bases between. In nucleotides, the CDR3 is TGTGCCAGCATGGAGGGGCGCGCGGACACTGAAGCTTTCTTT. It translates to CASMEGRADTEAFF.

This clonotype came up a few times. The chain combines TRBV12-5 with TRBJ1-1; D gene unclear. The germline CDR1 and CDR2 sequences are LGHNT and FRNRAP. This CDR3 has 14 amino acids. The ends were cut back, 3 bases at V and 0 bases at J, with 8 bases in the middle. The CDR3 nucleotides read TGTGCTAGTGGTTTATTCGGGATGAACACTGAAGCTTTCTTT. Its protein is CASGLFGMNTEAFF.

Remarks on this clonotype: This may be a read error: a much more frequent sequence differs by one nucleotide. This chain's CDR3 is CASSHAAGQLSYGYTF. The CDR3 nucleotides are TGTGCCAGCAGCCACGCCGCCGGACAGCTAAGCTATGGCTACACCTTC. The rearrangement links TRBV14 to TRBJ1-2, with D possibly TRBD1 on 6 matching bases. The CDR3 spans 16 residues. The germline V gene has CDR1 SGHDN and CDR2 FVKESK. V was shortened by 3 bases and J by 4 bases, with 18 bases between the two germline ends. Combining the CDR3 with reference TRBV14 and TRBJ1-2 gives the whole variable domain EAGVTQFPSHSVIEKGQTVTLRCDPISGHDNLYWYRRVMGKEIKFLLHFVKESKQDESGMPNNRFLAERTGGTYSTLKVQPAELEDSGVYFCASSHAAGQLSYGYTFGSGTRLTVV.

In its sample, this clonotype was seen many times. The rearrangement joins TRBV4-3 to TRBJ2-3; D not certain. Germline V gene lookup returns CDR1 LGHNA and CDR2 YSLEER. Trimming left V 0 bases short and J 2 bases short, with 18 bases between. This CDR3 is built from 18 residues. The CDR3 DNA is TGCGCCAGCAGCCAAGATAGAGTGACACCTTTGACCACAGATACGCAGTATTTT. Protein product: CASSQDRVTPLTTDTQYF.

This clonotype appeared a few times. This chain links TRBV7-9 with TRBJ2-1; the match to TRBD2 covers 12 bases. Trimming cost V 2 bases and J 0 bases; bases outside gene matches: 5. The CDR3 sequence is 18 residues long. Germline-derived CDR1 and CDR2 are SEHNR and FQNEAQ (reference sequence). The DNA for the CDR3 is TGTGCCAGCAGCTTATCGGGACTAGCGGGTAACTCCTACAATGAGCAGTTCTTC. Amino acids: CASSLSGLAGNSYNEQFF.